Each of the 2 T cell receptor beta chains below was sequenced from the same sample in a study of blood T cell repertoires in COVID-19. Here immunoSEQ multiplex PCR was the method, and the copy in TCRdb shows in-frame clones only, minus some. The table lists roughly 150,000 clones, approximately 84% of them singletons. The sample taken for sequencing was peripheral blood. All receptors come from a woman aged 45 to 65 with COVID-19, enrolled during active disease.

The CDR3 DNA is TGTGCCAGCAAGACAGGGGGCGCAGAGACCCAGTACTTC. It encodes CASKTGGAETQYF. The rearrangement uses TRBV6-5 and TRBJ2-5; TRBD1 aligns across 10 bases. The germline CDR1 and CDR2 sequences are MNHEY and SVGAGI. This CDR3 is 13 amino acids long. V lost 7 bases, J lost 4 bases, and 3 bases stayed unmatched.

This clone was seen a handful of times. V is TRBV6-5 and J is TRBJ1-2, with TRBD1 as a possible D gene (6 bases). Germline CDR1 is MNHEY and CDR2 is SVGAGI. This CDR3 region has 14 residues. Deletions cut 8 bases from V and 0 bases from J, with 13 bases between. The CDR3 DNA is TGTGCCAGCCAGGGACAACGACCTAACTATGGCTACACCTTC. This codes for CASQGQRPNYGYTF.